The next 7 T cell receptor beta chains were all read from a single sample in a study of blood T cells in healthy people across ages. It was with a sample-barcoded 5' primer and a J-beta primer mix that a second PCR of about 7 to 12 cycles was run. TCRdb analysed the 5' RACE reads with MiXCR anew, one entry per CDR3 protein. Found here are 600,000 to 850,000 distinct CDR3 sequences, approximately 25% of them singletons; the top ten hold around 9.2%. This sample also appeared in a second study, on T cells of mothers and their children.

Sequencing was performed on blood. These receptors originate from a boy younger than 18 in good health.

The rearrangement links TRBV14 to TRBJ1-1; 8 bases map to TRBD1. Looked up from germline, CDR1 is SGHDN and CDR2 is FVKESK. The length of the CDR3 is 16 residues. V shed 0 bases and J 1 base; nucleotides not matched to a gene: 4. CDR3 sequence: CASSQDWTGWNTEAFF. For the CDR3, the DNA is TGTGCCAGCAGCCAAGATTGGACAGGGTGGAACACTGAAGCTTTCTTT.

This clonotype came up a few times. CDR3 sequence (DNA): TGTGCCAGCAGCTTATTAGCGGTTTCCTACAATGAGCAGTTCTTC. It codes for CASSLLAVSYNEQFF. This sequence joins TRBV11-2 and TRBJ2-1; weak D call: TRBD2 (6 bases). The CDR3 runs 15 residues. V was trimmed by 2 bases and J by 1 base, leaving 9 bases between them. Germline values: CDR1 SGHAT, CDR2 FQNNGV.

The table lists this clonotype with a few counts. The V call is TRBV4-1, the J call TRBJ2-5, with D possibly matching TRBD2 (7 bases). Near its end, the DNA agrees better with TRBJ2-7, so the J call may be wrong. Germline CDR1 MGHRA, CDR2 YSYEKL. The CDR3 length is 15 residues. The CDR3 is CASSQSAGATYEQYF. The CDR3 bases are TGCGCCAGCAGCCAGAGCGCGGGGGCAACCTACGAGCAGTACTTC.

This clonotype was seen more than once but under ten times. The genes are TRBV6-5 and TRBJ2-7, with 11 positions matching TRBD1. Germline-derived CDR1 and CDR2 are MNHEY and SVGAGI. The CDR3 is 15 amino acids. With V trimmed by 2 bases and J by 2 bases, 2 bases remained unmatched. The CDR3 coding sequence is TGTGCCAGCAGTTACAGGGGACAGGGGGCCTACGAGCAGTACTTC. Its translation is CASSYRGQGAYEQYF.

This clonotype was picked up one time. The chain uses TRBV12-3 or TRBV12-4 and TRBJ2-5; D remains unclear. Trimming left V 7 bases short and J 2 bases short, with 8 bases between. This CDR3 has 12 amino acids. CDR3 in DNA: TGTGCCAGCATGCTCTCTCAAGAGACCCAGTACTTC. The encoded protein is CASMLSQETQYF.

This rearrangement joins TRBV5-1 to TRBJ1-4; no definite D call. Trimming removed 4 bases at V and 6 bases at J, with 16 bases between. The CDR3 length is 15 residues. Germline assignment: CDR1 SGHRS and CDR2 YFSETQ. The DNA for the CDR3 is TGCGCCAGCAGCGCCTTCGAGGGCGCGGATGAAAAACTGTTTTTT. This encodes CASSAFEGADEKLFF. Full variable domain (rest looked up from reference TRBV5-1 and TRBJ1-4): KAGVTQTPRYLIKTRGQQVTLSCSPISGHRSVSWYQQTPGQGLQFLFEYFSETQRNKGNFPGRFSGRQFSNSRSEMNVSTLELGDSALYLCASSAFEGADEKLFFGSGTQLSVL.

This clonotype was seen a few times. The chain has TRBV6-2 or TRBV6-3 and TRBJ2-5; D is ambiguous. Trimming cost V 0 bases and J 1 base, with 15 bases left between them. This CDR3 has 17 amino acids. The V gene's germline CDR1 is MNHEY and CDR2 SVGEGT. The CDR3 spells CASSYSKFVLGQETQYF. CDR3 nucleotide sequence: TGTGCCAGCAGTTACTCGAAGTTCGTGCTGGGCCAAGAGACCCAGTACTTC.